This T cell receptor (beta chain) was captured by sequencing in a study of Ad26.COV2.S vaccination and SARS-CoV-2 variants. Described treatment: some 19 received Ad26.COV2.S at low or high dose, single or two shots; five or six received placebo; per-sample allocation not given. Repertoires come from day 63 after the first vaccine or placebo injection. The V gene lost 4 bases and the J gene lost 3 bases, with 11 bases spanning the gap. CDR1 is SGHVS, CDR2 FQNEAQ, per germline. The CDR3 has 14 amino acids. Assay used: immunoSEQ multiplex PCR; TCRdb lists only in-frame clones, some missing. Of about 350,000 clones in the sample, approximately 90% were seen once.

The chain recombines TRBV7-8 with TRBJ2-3; D possibly matches TRBD1 or TRBD2 (5 bases each). The material was peripheral blood, obtained in a trial of Ad26.COV2.S vaccine versus placebo. The clonotype was recovered from a person aged 18-60 years who received the Ad26.COV2.S COVID-19 vaccine or a placebo. The CDR3 DNA sequence: TGTGCCAGCAGCTGGGGGTGGCGGACAGATACGCAGTATTTT. Protein product: CASSWGWRTDTQYF.